This TCR beta chain was observed in a study of neoadjuvant nivolumab and ipilimumab in lung cancer. Turning to the study itself: The combination arm added day-1 ipilimumab 1 mg/kg to nivolumab 3 mg/kg on days 1, 15, 29.

In the case of this clone: Its antigen remains unknown.

CDR3 length: 14 residues. Germline V gene data show CDR1 as SGHDT and CDR2 as YYEEEE. V lost 3 bases to trimming and J lost 7 bases, with 15 bases between them. General study findings and limits: Pretherapy blood TCR richness correlated positively with resected tumor richness.

Produced via immunoSEQ multiplex PCR; TCRdb's table is partial and in-frame only. Here the sample spans 13,000 or so clones, approximately 94% being singletons. The chain links TRBV5-6 to TRBJ2-3; D remains unclear. This TCR was sampled from an adult with non-small cell lung cancer. The sample in question was peripheral blood, obtained after neoadjuvant nivolumab, alone or with ipilimumab, at or shortly before surgery. CDR3 sequence: CASSSNYLVNTQYF. DNA of the CDR3: TGTGCCAGCAGCTCCAACTACCTCGTAAATACGCAGTATTTT.